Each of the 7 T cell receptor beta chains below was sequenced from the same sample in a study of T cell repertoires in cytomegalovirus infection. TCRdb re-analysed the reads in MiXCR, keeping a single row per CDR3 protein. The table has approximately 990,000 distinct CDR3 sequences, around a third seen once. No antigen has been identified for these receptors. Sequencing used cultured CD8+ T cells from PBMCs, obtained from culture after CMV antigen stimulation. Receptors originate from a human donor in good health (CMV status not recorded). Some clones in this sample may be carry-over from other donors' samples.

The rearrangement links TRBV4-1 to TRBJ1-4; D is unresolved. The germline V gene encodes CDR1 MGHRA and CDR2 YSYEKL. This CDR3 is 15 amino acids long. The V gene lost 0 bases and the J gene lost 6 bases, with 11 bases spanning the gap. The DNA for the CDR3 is TGCGCCAGCAGCCAAGATCTCGGGATCGATGAAAAACTGTTTTTT. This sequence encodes CASSQDLGIDEKLFF.

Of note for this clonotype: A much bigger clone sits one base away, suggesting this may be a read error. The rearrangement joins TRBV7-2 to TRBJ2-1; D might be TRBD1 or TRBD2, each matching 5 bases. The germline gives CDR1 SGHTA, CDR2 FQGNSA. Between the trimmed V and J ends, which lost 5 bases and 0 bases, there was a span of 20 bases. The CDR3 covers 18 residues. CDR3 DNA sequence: TGTACCAGCAGCCAACAAGGGGACGGCCAGAGCTCCTACAATGAGCAGTTCTTC. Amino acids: CTSSQQGDGQSSYNEQFF.

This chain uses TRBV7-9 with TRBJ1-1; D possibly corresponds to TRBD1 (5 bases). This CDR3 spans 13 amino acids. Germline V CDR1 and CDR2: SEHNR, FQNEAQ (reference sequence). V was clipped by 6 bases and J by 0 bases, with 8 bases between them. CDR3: CASRPQVNTEAFF. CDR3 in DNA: TGTGCCAGCAGACCACAGGTGAACACTGAAGCTTTCTTT.

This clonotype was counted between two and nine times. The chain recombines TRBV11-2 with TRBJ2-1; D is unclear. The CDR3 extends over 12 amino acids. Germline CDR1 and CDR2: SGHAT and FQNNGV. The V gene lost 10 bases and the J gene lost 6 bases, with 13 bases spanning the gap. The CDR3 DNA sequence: TGTGCCACCGACCAGGATGTCAATGAGCAGTTCTTC. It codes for CATDQDVNEQFF.

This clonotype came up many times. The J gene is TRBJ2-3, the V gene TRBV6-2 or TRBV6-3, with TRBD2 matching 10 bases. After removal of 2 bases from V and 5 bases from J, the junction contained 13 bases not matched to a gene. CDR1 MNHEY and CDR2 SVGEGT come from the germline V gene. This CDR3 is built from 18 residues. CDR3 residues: CASSYPTTSGGGQDTQYF. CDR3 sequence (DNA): TGTGCCAGCAGTTACCCAACTACCAGCGGGGGGGGGCAAGATACGCAGTATTTT.

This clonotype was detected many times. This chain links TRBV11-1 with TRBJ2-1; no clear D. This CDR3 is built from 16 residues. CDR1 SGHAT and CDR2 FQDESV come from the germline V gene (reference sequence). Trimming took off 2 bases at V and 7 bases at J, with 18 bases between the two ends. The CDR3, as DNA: TGTGCCAGCAGCTTATTTATAGAACTGGTAGGAAATGAGCAGTTCTTC. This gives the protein CASSLFIELVGNEQFF.

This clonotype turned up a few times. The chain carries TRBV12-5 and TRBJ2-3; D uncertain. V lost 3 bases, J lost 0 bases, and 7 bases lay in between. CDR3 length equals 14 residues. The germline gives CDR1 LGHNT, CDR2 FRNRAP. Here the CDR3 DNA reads TGTGCTAGTGGTTTCGAAGTTAGCACAGATACGCAGTATTTT. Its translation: CASGFEVSTDTQYF.